The clone carrying this T cell receptor (beta chain) was seen a handful of times. Its antigen remains unknown. This record comes from a study of T cell repertoires in cytomegalovirus infection. Turning to the study itself: HLA-B-restricted CMV epitopes that are well studied were used alongside recently identified HLA-C-restricted ones. Based on public TCR beta signatures, there were indications of CMV infection and of a matching HLA type. Overall study results and limits: People with CMV and the relevant HLA were identified by cumulative public TCR beta family frequency. Ex vivo, HLA-C-restricted CMV-specific TCR beta clonotypes prevailed over the rest of the response.

The germline CDR1 and CDR2 sequences are SGHTA and FQGNSA. Between the trimmed V and J ends, which lost 1 base and 4 bases, there was a span of 14 bases. The CDR3 runs to 15 residues. One entry per CDR3 protein, called by TCRdb with MiXCR from the reads. The table shows some 310,000 distinct CDR3 sequences, with roughly 25% occurring only once. The rearrangement joins TRBV7-2 to TRBJ2-7; the D call may be TRBD1 or TRBD2 (5 bases each). The sequence was obtained from a human donor in good health (CMV status not recorded). Some clones in this sample may be carry-over from other donors' samples. The sequencing used cultured PBMCs, collected from culture after CMV antigen stimulation. DNA of the CDR3: TGTGCCAGCAGCTTAGACTCGCCTGGGGGTTACGAGCAGTACTTC. The encoded protein is CASSLDSPGGYEQYF.